A selection of T cell receptor beta chains follows, all from one sample in a study of identical twins. MiXCR, run by TCRdb on the 5' RACE reads, gives a single entry per CDR3 protein. Of 240,000 or so distinct CDR3 sequences listed, 10% were seen once; the top ten hold 9% to 10%. The sequencing sample was made of memory T cells sorted from blood. The source of these receptors is a man aged 45-60 years in good health. The CDR3 runs from the conserved cysteine through the conserved F or W. Fields, in order: J gene, V gene, D gene, clone size, CDR3 protein, CDR3 DNA. The D gene is left open where the match is weak. Only part of the rows carry a size: once, few, many, or a class if the clone is expanded.

>TRBJ1-3|TRBV7-2|.|.
CASSFQGAGNTIYF
TGTGCCAGCAGCTTTCAGGGTGCTGGAAACACCATATATTTT
>TRBJ2-2|TRBV6-1|TRBD1|many
CASRQGAESGELFF
TGTGCCAGCAGGCAGGGGGCGGAAAGCGGGGAGCTGTTTTTT
>TRBJ2-7|TRBV5-1|.|few
CASSLIPTGLTIYEQYF
TGCGCCAGCAGCTTAATCCCGACAGGCTTGACGATCTACGAGCAGTACTTC
>TRBJ2-1|TRBV6-1|TRBD1|few
CASSTGTGGFEQFF
TGTGCCAGCAGCACCGGGACAGGGGGCTTTGAGCAGTTCTTC
>TRBJ2-7|TRBV7-2|.|.
CASSSLGTSFYEQYF
TGTGCCAGCAGCTCTCTCGGGACTTCTTTTTACGAGCAGTACTTC
>TRBJ1-1|TRBV20-1|.|many
CSAKLVMNTEAFF
TGCAGTGCTAAATTGGTTATGAACACTGAAGCTTTCTTT
>TRBJ1-6|TRBV6-1|TRBD1|many
CASTKRGQGYSPLHF
TGTGCCAGCACTAAGAGGGGACAGGGATATTCACCCCTCCACTTT
>TRBJ2-1|TRBV5-1|TRBD2|.
CASSQGLAGGPGNEQFF
TGCGCCAGCAGCCAGGGACTAGCGGGAGGGCCGGGGAATGAGCAGTTCTTC
>TRBJ1-1|TRBV29-1|.|many
CSVSPTNTEAFF
TGCAGCGTCTCACCCACTAACACTGAAGCTTTCTTT
>TRBJ2-5|TRBV7-2|.|.
CASSLAPENQETQYF
TGTGCCAGCAGCTTAGCCCCAGAGAACCAAGAGACCCAGTACTTC
>TRBJ1-2|TRBV10-3|.|many
CAISELPAYGYTF
TGTGCCATCAGTGAACTCCCGGCGTATGGCTACACCTTC
>TRBJ2-5|TRBV29-1|.|many
CSVRGMIGQETQYF
TGCAGCGTTAGAGGGATGATCGGTCAAGAGACCCAGTACTTC
>TRBJ1-1|TRBV10-2|TRBD1|many
CASSPDRVTEAFF
TGCGCCAGCAGTCCCGACAGGGTCACTGAAGCTTTCTTT
>TRBJ2-1|TRBV7-2|TRBD2|few
CASSGRGPYNEQFF
TGTGCCAGCTCCGGGAGGGGACCCTACAATGAGCAGTTCTTC
>TRBJ2-5|TRBV5-1|.|few
CASGLGRGETQYF
TGCGCCAGCGGCCTAGGAAGGGGAGAGACCCAGTACTTC
>TRBJ2-3|TRBV3-1|TRBD2|.
CASSRQLAASTDTQYF
TGTGCCAGCAGCCGCCAACTAGCGGCAAGCACAGATACGCAGTATTTT
>TRBJ1-6|TRBV12-3/TRBV12-4|.|many
CATRRTENSPLHF
TGTGCCACCCGACGGACAGAGAATTCACCCCTCCACTTT
>TRBJ2-3|TRBV5-6|.|many
CASSFLEAADTQYF
TGTGCCAGCAGCTTCCTGGAAGCGGCAGATACGCAGTATTTT
>TRBJ2-1|TRBV24-1|TRBD1|.
CATSDWAFVTGRNEQFF
TGTGCCACCAGTGATTGGGCTTTTGTGACAGGGAGAAATGAGCAGTTCTTC
>TRBJ1-1|TRBV10-3|.|.
CAISVGRGQPEAFF
TGTGCCATCAGTGTAGGCAGGGGACAACCCGAAGCTTTCTTT
>TRBJ2-3|TRBV5-6|.|many
CASSLIMGGGTDTQYF
TGTGCCAGCAGCTTGATTATGGGGGGCGGCACAGATACGCAGTATTTT
>TRBJ2-1|TRBV18|TRBD1|many
CASSLRQGAGNEQFF
TGTGCCAGCTCACTGAGACAGGGGGCAGGCAATGAGCAGTTCTTC
>TRBJ1-6|TRBV7-8|.|few
CASSRGNNNSPLHF
TGTGCCAGCAGCCGGGGGAATAATAATTCACCCCTCCACTTT
>TRBJ2-1|TRBV7-2|TRBD2|.
CASSLGTSGGAYNEQFF
TGTGCCAGCAGCTTAGGAACTAGCGGGGGGGCCTACAATGAGCAGTTCTTC
>TRBJ2-3|TRBV20-1|TRBD2|many
CSELSGVTDTQYF
TGCAGTGAGTTAAGCGGGGTCACAGATACGCAGTATTTT
>TRBJ2-7|TRBV20-1|.|.
CSARGRRVVWEQYF
TGCAGTGCTAGAGGTCGGCGGGTAGTCTGGGAGCAGTACTTC
>TRBJ2-1|TRBV5-1|TRBD2|many
CASSPGQKRGPVLF
TGCGCCAGCAGCCCCGGCCAAAAGCGGGGGCCCGTTCTCTTC
>TRBJ2-3|TRBV4-3|.|.
CASSQDPRGGASDTQYF
TGCGCCAGCAGCCAAGACCCCAGGGGGGGGGCTTCAGATACGCAGTATTTT
>TRBJ2-7|TRBV28|.|many
CASRHWTDSYEQYF
TGTGCCAGCAGACACTGGACGGATTCCTACGAGCAGTACTTC
>TRBJ2-5|TRBV28|TRBD1|many
CASSFQGALGF
TGTGCCAGCAGTTTTCAGGGGGCCCTAGGGTTC
>TRBJ2-1|TRBV14|.|many
CASSQRGGLWDEQFF
TGTGCCAGCAGCCAGAGGGGGGGGCTGTGGGATGAGCAGTTCTTC
>TRBJ2-3|TRBV5-1|TRBD2|.
CASSLRGEGTDTQYF
TGCGCCAGCAGCTTACGGGGGGAAGGCACAGATACGCAGTATTTT
>TRBJ2-2|TRBV12-3/TRBV12-4|.|.
CASRQTPPGTNTGELFF
TGTGCCAGCAGACAGACCCCGCCAGGGACGAACACCGGGGAGCTGTTTTTT
>TRBJ2-3|TRBV19|.|.
CASRQILSDTDTQYF
TGTGCCAGTCGACAGATCCTCTCTGACACAGATACGCAGTATTTT
>TRBJ2-2|TRBV5-1|TRBD2|medium-sized
CASSFAGRTSSGELFF
TGCGCCAGCAGCTTCGCAGGCCGGACTAGCTCCGGGGAGCTGTTTTTT